A single sample gave rise to the 10 T cell receptor beta chains below, sequenced in a study of low-dose radiotherapy and immunotherapy resistance in tumors. Time point meaning: after trial treatment. Treatment defined: LDRT plus nivolumab, ipilimumab, low-dose cyclophosphamide and aspirin (RACIN trial). First-strand cDNA relied on TRAV- and TRBV-specific primers spanning alpha and beta chains. TCRs were put through approximately 21 PCR cycles of amplification with Phusion. A constant-region primer and the V-primer adapter served as the primer pair. A single record per CDR3 protein comes from TCRdb applying MiXCR to the reads. This sample yields tens of thousands of distinct CDR3 sequences, of which around a fifth are seen a single time; over 10% belongs to the top ten. The sample here was PBMCs, taken after low-dose radiotherapy plus immunotherapy. The receptors shown here come from a female donor with ovarian cancer.

Note on this clonotype: A far larger clone is only one base removed, so a read error is likely. This chain uses TRBV12-3 or TRBV12-4 with TRBJ2-7, with 12 positions matching TRBD2. This CDR3 comprises 15 residues. The ends lost 6 bases at V and 7 bases at J; junction bases unmatched: 10. This CDR3 reads CASSLTSGRIHEQYF. The DNA for the CDR3 is TGTGCCAGCAGCCTGACTAGCGGGAGAATCCATGAGCAGTACTTC.

This clonotype was picked up many times. The rearrangement joins TRBV7-2 to TRBJ2-7; the match to TRBD2 covers 7 bases. There are 15 residues in the CDR3. CDR1 is SGHTA and CDR2 is FQGNSA in the germline V gene. V lost 5 bases to trimming and J lost 2 bases; unmatched junction nucleotides: 9. CDR3 amino acids: CASSPRPGGTYEQYF. The CDR3 DNA is TGTGCCAGCAGCCCACGACCCGGGGGGACCTACGAGCAGTACTTC.

This clonotype was found many times. V is TRBV7-2 and J is TRBJ2-7; 8 bases fit TRBD2. CDR1 is SGHTA, CDR2 FQGNSA, per germline. The CDR3 runs to 14 residues. J lost 0 bases, V lost 5 bases, and 3 bases had no gene match. DNA of the CDR3: TGTGCCAGCAGCCTGACTAGCGTCTCCTACGAGCAGTACTTC. It translates to CASSLTSVSYEQYF.

This clonotype was counted at least ten times. The chain uses TRBV2 and TRBJ2-7; D call uncertain. The CDR3 totals 15 residues. The germline V gene encodes CDR1 SNHLY and CDR2 FYNNEI. V lost 4 bases and J lost 2, with 15 bases in between. CDR3 DNA: TGTGCCAGCAGTGTGGTGGGCCTACCCACCTACGAGCAGTACTTC. Translating it yields CASSVVGLPTYEQYF.

This clonotype was counted ten times or more. The rearrangement joins TRBV6-6 to TRBJ1-5; 8 bases line up with TRBD1. The CDR3 sequence is 17 residues long. J gave up 0 bases and V 8 bases, and 12 bases lay outside the gene matches. The germline CDR1 and CDR2 sequences are MNHNY and SVGAGI (reference sequence). This chain's CDR3 is CASVKGQGKHSNQPQHF. Written as DNA, the CDR3 is TGTGCCAGCGTTAAAGGACAGGGCAAACATAGCAATCAGCCCCAGCATTTT.

A note on this clonotype: Possible read error: a much larger clone is one base away. The rearrangement joins TRBV5-4 to TRBJ2-3, with D unresolved. This CDR3 contains 13 residues. CDR1 SGHNT and CDR2 YYREEE come from the germline V gene (reference sequence). Trimming cost V 0 bases and J 10 bases, with 12 bases left between them. The CDR3 sequence: CASSLAPLEAQYF. The CDR3 coding sequence is TGTGCCAGCAGCTTGGCCCCGCTTGAGGCGCAGTATTTT.

This clonotype has just a few counts. The CDR3 nucleotides read TGTGCCAGCAGTCGCCTCGCAGCCTCCTACGAGCAGTACTTC. Translating gives CASSRLAASYEQYF. The V gene is TRBV27, the J gene TRBJ2-7, with D unclear. Germline V lookup: CDR1 MNHEY, CDR2 SMNVEV (reference sequence). The CDR3 totals 14 residues. The ends were cut back, 5 bases at V and 0 bases at J, with 11 bases in the middle.

The chain links TRBV30 to TRBJ1-4; no definite D call. The CDR3 spans 14 residues. V lost 2 bases to trimming and J lost 4 bases, with 11 bases between them. CDR1 GTSNPN and CDR2 SVGIG come from the germline V gene (reference sequence). CDR3 sequence reads: CAWSTSGVNEKLFF. The CDR3 coding sequence is TGTGCCTGGAGTACCAGCGGGGTTAATGAAAAACTGTTTTTT.

This clonotype turned up a few times. This chain uses TRBV6-2 or TRBV6-3 with TRBJ2-7; D ambiguous. CDR1 MNHEY and CDR2 SVGEGT come from the germline V gene. The CDR3 consists of 14 residues. The V end lost 6 bases, the J end lost 0 bases, and 12 bases lay between the germline ends. The CDR3: CASSPTLVSYEQYF. The CDR3, as DNA: TGTGCCAGCAGCCCAACTCTGGTCTCCTACGAGCAGTACTTC.

This clonotype was observed at least ten times. The genes are TRBV6-2 or TRBV6-3 and TRBJ1-2; 7 nucleotides line up with TRBD1. The CDR3 contains 12 residues. J gave up 8 bases and V 7 bases, and 7 bases lay outside the gene matches. Germline V gene sequence: CDR1 MNHEY, CDR2 SVGEGT. The CDR3 spells CASKTGVLGYTF. In DNA, the CDR3 is TGTGCCAGCAAAACAGGGGTCCTAGGCTACACCTTC.